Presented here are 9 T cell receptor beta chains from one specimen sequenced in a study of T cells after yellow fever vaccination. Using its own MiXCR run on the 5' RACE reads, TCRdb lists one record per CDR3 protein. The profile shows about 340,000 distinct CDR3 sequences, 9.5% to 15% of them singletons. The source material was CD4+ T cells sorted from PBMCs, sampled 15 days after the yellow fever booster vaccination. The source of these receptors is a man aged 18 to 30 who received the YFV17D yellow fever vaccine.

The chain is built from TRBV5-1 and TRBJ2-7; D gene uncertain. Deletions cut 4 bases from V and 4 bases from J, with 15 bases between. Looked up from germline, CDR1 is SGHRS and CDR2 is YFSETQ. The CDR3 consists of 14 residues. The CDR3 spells CASSPLGIGYEQYF. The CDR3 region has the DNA TGCGCCAGCAGCCCACTGGGTATCGGGTACGAGCAGTACTTC. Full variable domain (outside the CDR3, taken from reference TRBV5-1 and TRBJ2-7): KAGVTQTPRYLIKTRGQQVTLSCSPISGHRSVSWYQQTPGQGLQFLFEYFSETQRNKGNFPGRFSGRQFSNSRSEMNVSTLELGDSALYLCASSPLGIGYEQYFGPGTRLTVT.

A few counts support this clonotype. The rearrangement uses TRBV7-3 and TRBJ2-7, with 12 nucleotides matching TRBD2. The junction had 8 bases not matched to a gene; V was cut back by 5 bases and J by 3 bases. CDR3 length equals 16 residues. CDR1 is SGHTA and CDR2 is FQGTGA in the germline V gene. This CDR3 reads CASSPRLAGVGYEQYV. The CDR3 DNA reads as TGTGCCAGCAGCCCCCGACTAGCGGGGGTTGGCTACGAGCAGTACGTC.

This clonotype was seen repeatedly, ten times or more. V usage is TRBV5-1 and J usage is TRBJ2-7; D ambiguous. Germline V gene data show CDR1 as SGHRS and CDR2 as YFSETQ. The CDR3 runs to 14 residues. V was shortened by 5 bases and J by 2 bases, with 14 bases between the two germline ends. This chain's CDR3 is CASRSGYTPYEQYF. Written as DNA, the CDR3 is TGCGCCAGCAGGTCCGGGTATACTCCCTACGAGCAGTACTTC.

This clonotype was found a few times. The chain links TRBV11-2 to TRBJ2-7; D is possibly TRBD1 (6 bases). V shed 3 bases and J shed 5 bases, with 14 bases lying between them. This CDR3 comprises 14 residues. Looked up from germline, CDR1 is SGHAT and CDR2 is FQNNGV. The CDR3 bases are TGTGCCAGCAGCTTCCCAGGGGTAAGGGACGAGCAGTACTTC. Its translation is CASSFPGVRDEQYF.

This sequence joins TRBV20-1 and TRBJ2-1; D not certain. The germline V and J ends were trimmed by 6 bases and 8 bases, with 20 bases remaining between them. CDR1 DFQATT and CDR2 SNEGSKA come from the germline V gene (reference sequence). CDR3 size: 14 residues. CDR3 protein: CSAPDGSGSDEQFF. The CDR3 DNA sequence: TGCAGTGCACCGGACGGATCAGGTTCCGATGAGCAGTTCTTC.

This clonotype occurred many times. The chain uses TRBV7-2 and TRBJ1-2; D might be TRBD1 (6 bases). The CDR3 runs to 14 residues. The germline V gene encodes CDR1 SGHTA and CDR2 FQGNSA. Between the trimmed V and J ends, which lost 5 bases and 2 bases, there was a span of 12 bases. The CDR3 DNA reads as TGTGCCAGCAGCAGAAACCAGGGGAACTATGGCTACACCTTC. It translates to CASSRNQGNYGYTF.

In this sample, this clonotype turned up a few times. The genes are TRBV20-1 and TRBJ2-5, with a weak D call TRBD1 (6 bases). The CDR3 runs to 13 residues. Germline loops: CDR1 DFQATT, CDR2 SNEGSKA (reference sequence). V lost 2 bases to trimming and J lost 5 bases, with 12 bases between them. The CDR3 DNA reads TGCAGTGCTAGAAGGGAAGGGGGTGAGACCCAGTACTTC. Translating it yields CSARREGGETQYF.

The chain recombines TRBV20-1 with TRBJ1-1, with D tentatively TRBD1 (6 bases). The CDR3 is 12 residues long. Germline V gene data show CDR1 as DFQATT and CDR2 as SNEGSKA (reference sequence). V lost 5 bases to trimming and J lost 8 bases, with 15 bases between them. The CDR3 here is CSAQRGGREAFF. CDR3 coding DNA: TGCAGTGCTCAAAGGGGGGGGCGCGAAGCTTTCTTT.

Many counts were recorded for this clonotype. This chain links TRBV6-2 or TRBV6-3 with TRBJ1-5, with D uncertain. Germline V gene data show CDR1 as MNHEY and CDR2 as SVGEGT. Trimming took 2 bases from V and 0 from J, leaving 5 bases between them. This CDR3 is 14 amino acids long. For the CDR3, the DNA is TGTGCCAGCAGTTACCAGTATAGCAATCAGCCCCAGCATTTT. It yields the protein CASSYQYSNQPQHF.